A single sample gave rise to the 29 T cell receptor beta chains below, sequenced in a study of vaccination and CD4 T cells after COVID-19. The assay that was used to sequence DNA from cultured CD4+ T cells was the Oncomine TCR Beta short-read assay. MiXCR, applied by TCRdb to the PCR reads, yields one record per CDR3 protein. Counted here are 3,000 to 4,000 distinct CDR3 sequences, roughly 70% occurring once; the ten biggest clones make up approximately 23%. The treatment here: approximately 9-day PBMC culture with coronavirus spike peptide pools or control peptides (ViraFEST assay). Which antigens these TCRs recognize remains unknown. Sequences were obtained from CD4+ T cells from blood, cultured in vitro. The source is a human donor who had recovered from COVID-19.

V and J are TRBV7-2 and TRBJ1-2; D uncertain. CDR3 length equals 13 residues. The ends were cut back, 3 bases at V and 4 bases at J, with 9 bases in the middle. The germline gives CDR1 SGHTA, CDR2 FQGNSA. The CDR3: CASSLVAIYGYTF. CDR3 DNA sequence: TGTGCCAGCAGCTTGGTAGCCATCTATGGCTACACCTTC.

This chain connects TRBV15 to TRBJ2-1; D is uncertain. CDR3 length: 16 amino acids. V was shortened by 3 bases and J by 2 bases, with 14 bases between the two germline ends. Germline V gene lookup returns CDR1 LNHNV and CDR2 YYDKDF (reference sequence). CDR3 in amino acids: CATSRSQPGTYNEQFF. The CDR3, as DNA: TGTGCCACCAGCAGGTCCCAGCCGGGCACCTACAATGAGCAGTTCTTC.

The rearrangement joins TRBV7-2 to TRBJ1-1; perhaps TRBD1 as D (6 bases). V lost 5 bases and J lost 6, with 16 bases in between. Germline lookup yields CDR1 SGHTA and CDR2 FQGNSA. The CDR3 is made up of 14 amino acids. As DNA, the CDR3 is TGTGCCAGCAGCCCCCCCGGGGGCAGGGCTGAAGCTTTCTTT. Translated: CASSPPGGRAEAFF.

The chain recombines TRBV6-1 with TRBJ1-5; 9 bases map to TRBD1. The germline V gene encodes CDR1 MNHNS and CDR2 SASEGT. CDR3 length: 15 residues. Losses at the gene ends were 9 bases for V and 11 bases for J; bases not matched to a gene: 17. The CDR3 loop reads CASLGDREGRRAQHF. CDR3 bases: TGTGCCAGTCTGGGGGACAGGGAAGGACGTAGAGCCCAGCATTTT.

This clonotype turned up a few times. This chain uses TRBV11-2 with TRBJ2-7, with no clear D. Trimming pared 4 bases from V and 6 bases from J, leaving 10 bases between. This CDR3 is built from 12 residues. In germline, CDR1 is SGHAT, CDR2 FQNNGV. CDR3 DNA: TGTGCCAGCAGCTCCAGAGATGCCGAGCAGTACTTC. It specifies CASSSRDAEQYF.

The CDR3 sequence: CASSPAGGPYEQYF. CDR3 coding DNA: TGTGCCAGCAGTCCTGCCGGGGGGCCATACGAGCAGTACTTC. The chain has TRBV12-3 or TRBV12-4 and TRBJ2-7; perhaps TRBD2 as D (7 bases). The CDR3 is made up of 14 amino acids. V shed 5 bases and J shed 4 bases, with 15 bases lying between them.

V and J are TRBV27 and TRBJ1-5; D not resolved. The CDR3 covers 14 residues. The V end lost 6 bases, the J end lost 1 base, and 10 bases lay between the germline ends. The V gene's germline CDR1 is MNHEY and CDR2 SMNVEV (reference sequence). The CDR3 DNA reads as TGTGCCAGCAGGGATCTAGGGAGCAATCAGCCCCAGCATTTT. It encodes CASRDLGSNQPQHF.

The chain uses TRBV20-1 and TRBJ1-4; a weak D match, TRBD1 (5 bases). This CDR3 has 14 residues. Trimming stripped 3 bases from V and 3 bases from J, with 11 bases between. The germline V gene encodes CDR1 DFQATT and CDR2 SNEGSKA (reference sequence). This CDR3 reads CSASGSRANEKLFF. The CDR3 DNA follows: TGCAGTGCTAGTGGGAGCAGGGCTAATGAAAAACTGTTTTTT.

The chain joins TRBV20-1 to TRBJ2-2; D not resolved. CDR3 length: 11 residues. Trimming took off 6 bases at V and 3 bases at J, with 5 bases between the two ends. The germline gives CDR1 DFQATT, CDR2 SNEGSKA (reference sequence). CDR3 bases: TGCAGTGCCTCCGACACCGGGGAGCTGTTTTTT. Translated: CSASDTGELFF.

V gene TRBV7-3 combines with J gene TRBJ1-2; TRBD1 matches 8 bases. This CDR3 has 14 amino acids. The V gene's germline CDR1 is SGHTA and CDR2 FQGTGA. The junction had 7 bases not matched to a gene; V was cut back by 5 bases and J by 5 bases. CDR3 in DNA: TGTGCCAGCAGCCAAAAGGACAGGGAATATGGCTACACCTTC. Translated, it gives CASSQKDREYGYTF.

CDR3 region: CASSPTSGNTIYF. The CDR3 coding sequence is TGTGCCAGCTCACCAACCTCTGGAAACACCATATATTTT. V usage is TRBV18 and J usage is TRBJ1-3, with unresolved D. Trimming took 2 bases from V and 0 from J, leaving 2 bases between them. The V gene's germline CDR1 is KGHSH and CDR2 LQKENI. The CDR3 is made up of 13 amino acids.

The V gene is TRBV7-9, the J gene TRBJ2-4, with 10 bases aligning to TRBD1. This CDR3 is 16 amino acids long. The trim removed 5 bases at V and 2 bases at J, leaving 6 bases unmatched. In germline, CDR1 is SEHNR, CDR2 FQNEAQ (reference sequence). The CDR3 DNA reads TGTGCCAGCAGCCGAAGACAGGGGGCGACCAAAAACATTCAGTACTTC. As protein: CASSRRQGATKNIQYF.

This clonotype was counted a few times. The CDR3 here is CATSDFGDQPQHF. For the CDR3, the DNA is TGTGCCACCAGTGATTTTGGGGATCAGCCCCAGCATTTT. The chain joins TRBV24-1 to TRBJ1-5; D is uncertain. The CDR3 spans 13 residues. Germline lookup yields CDR1 KGHDR and CDR2 SFDVKD. The ends were cut back, 1 base at V and 5 bases at J, with 5 bases in the middle.

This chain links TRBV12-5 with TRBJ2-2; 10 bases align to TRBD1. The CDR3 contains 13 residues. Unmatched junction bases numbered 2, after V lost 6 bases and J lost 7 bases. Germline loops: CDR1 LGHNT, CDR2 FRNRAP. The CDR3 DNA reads TGTGCTAGTGGGACAGGGGGCTTCGGGGAGCTGTTTTTT. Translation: CASGTGGFGELFF.

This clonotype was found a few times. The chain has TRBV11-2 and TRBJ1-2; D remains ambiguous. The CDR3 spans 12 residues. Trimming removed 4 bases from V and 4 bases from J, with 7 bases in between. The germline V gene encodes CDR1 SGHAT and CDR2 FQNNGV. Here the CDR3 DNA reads TGTGCCAGCAGCTCCAATGCCTATGGCTACACCTTC. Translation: CASSSNAYGYTF.

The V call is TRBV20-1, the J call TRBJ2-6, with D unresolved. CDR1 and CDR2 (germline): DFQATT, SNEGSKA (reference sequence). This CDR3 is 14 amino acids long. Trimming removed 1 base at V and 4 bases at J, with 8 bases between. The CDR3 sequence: CSARGIVGANVLTF. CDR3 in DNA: TGCAGTGCTAGAGGCATCGTGGGGGCCAACGTCCTGACTTTC.

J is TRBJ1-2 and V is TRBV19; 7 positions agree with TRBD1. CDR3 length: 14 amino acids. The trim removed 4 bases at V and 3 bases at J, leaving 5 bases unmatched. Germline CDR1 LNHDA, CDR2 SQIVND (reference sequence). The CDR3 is CASSRQGRDYGYTF. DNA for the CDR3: TGTGCCAGTAGTAGACAGGGTAGGGACTATGGCTACACCTTC.

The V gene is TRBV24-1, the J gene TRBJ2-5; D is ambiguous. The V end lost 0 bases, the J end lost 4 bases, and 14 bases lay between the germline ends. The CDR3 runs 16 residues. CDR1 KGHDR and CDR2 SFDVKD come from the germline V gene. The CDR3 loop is CATSDLPRPQRETQYF. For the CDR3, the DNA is TGTGCCACCAGTGATTTGCCGCGACCCCAGCGAGAGACCCAGTACTTC.

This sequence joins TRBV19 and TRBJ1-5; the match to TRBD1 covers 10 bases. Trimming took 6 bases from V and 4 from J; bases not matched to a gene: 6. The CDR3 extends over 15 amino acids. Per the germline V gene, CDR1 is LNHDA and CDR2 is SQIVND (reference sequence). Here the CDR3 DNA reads TGTGCCAGTAGCAGGACAGGGGGGACTAATCAGCCCCAGCATTTT. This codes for CASSRTGGTNQPQHF.

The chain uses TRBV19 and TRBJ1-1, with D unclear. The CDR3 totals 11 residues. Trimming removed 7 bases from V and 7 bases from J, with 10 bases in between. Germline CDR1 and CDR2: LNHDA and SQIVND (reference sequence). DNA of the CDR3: TGTGCCAGTACCGGAAACCTTGAAGCTTTCTTT. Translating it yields CASTGNLEAFF. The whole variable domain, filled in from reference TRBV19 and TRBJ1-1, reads DGGITQSPKYLFRKEGQNVTLSCEQNLNHDAMYWYRQDPGQGLRLIYYSQIVNDFQKGDIAEGYSVSREKKESFPLTVTSAQKNPTAFYLCASTGNLEAFFGQGTRLTVV.

The DNA of the CDR3 is TGCAGTGCTAGGTTCTTTGGGAGGGACTCTGGAAACACCATATATTTT. Translating gives CSARFFGRDSGNTIYF. This chain uses TRBV20-1 with TRBJ1-3, with no clear D. Germline V gives CDR1 DFQATT, CDR2 SNEGSKA (reference sequence). The V and J ends lost 3 bases and 0 bases respectively, with 15 bases between them. The CDR3 extends over 16 amino acids.

The CDR3 nucleotides are TGTGCCAGCAGGCCGACAGGCCTGGGCTATGGCTACACCTTC. Translated, it gives CASRPTGLGYGYTF. The J gene is TRBJ1-2, the V gene TRBV12-3 or TRBV12-4, with D possibly being TRBD1 (6 bases). The V gene lost 6 bases and the J gene lost 4 bases, with 15 bases spanning the gap. The CDR3 runs 14 residues.

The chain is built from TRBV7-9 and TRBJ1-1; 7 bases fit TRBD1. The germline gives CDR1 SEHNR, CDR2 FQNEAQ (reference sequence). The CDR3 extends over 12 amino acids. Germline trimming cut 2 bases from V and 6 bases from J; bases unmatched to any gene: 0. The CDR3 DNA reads TGTGCCAGCAGCTTACAGGGGGCTGAAGCTTTCTTT. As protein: CASSLQGAEAFF.

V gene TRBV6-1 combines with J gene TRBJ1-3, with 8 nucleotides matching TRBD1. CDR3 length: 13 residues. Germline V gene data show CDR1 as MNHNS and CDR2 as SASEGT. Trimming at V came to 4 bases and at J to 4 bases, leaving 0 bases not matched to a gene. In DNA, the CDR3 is TGTGCCAGCAGTGCAGGGGGCGGAAACACCATATATTTT. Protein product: CASSAGGGNTIYF.

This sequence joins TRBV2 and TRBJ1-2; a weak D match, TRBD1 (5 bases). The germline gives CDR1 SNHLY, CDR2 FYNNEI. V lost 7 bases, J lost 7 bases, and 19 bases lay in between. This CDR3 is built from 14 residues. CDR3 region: CASNPGREPSGYTF. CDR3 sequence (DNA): TGTGCCAGCAACCCGGGCAGGGAACCCTCTGGCTACACCTTC.

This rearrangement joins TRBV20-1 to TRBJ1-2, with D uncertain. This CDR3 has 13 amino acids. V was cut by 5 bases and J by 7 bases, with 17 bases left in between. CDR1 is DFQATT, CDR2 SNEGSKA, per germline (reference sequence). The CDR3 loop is CSAFGSLLRGYTF. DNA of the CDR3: TGCAGTGCTTTCGGAAGCCTCCTTCGTGGCTACACCTTC.

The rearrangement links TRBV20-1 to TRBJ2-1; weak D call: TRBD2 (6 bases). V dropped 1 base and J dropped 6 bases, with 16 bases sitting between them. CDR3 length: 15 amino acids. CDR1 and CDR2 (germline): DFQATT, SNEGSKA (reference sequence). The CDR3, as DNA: TGCAGTGCTAGAGGACGCGGGGACTTCCTCAATGAGCAGTTCTTC. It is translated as CSARGRGDFLNEQFF.

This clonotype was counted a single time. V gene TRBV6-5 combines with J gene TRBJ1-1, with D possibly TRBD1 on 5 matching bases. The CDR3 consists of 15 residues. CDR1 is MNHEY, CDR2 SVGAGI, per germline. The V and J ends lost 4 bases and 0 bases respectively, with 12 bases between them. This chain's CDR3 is CASSWRDGMNTEAFF. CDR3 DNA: TGTGCCAGCAGTTGGCGGGACGGCATGAACACTGAAGCTTTCTTT.

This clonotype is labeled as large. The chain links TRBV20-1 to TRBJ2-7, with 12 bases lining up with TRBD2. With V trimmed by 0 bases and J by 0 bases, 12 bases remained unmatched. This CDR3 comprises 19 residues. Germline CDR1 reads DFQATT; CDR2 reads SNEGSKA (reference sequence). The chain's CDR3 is CSARDSASGGARGSYEQYF. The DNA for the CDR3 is TGCAGTGCTAGAGATTCAGCTAGCGGGGGGGCCAGGGGCTCCTACGAGCAGTACTTC.